The clone carrying this T cell receptor beta chain has a count of ten or more. V lost 5 bases and J 6 bases, leaving 13 bases between the germline ends. In germline, CDR1 is SEHNR, CDR2 FQNEAQ (reference sequence). CDR3 length: 14 amino acids. The sample belongs to a study of molecular identifiers for immune sequencing clone quantification. In the study overall: Replicates split RNA from approximately 22,000 or 94,000 naive CD8 cells five ways, and the researchers sequenced four portions.

TCRdb re-derived calls from the PCR reads in MiXCR, one entry per CDR3 protein. The repertoire has 40,000 to 50,000 distinct CDR3 sequences, 15% to 20% of them found once; the top ten carry approximately 1%. The rearrangement uses TRBV7-9 and TRBJ2-2, with TRBD1 as a possible D gene (5 bases). The receptor was isolated from a human donor in good health. Some libraries in this study had Jurkat cell RNA spiked in. Input material: naive CD8+ T cells from blood, with Jurkat cell RNA spiked in. Subset denoted: FACS-sorted CD8+CD4-CCR7+CD45RA+ naive T cells. This CDR3 reads CASSPSRGPGELFF. CDR3 coding DNA: TGTGCCAGCAGCCCGAGTAGGGGCCCCGGGGAGCTGTTTTTT. The full variable domain, in which reference TRBV7-9 and TRBJ2-2 provide the parts outside the CDR3, is DTGVSQNPRHKITKRGQNVTFRCDPISEHNRLYWYRQTLGQGPEFLTYFQNEAQLEKSRLLSDRFSAERPKGSFSTLEIQRTEQGDSAMYLCASSPSRGPGELFFGEGSRLTVL.